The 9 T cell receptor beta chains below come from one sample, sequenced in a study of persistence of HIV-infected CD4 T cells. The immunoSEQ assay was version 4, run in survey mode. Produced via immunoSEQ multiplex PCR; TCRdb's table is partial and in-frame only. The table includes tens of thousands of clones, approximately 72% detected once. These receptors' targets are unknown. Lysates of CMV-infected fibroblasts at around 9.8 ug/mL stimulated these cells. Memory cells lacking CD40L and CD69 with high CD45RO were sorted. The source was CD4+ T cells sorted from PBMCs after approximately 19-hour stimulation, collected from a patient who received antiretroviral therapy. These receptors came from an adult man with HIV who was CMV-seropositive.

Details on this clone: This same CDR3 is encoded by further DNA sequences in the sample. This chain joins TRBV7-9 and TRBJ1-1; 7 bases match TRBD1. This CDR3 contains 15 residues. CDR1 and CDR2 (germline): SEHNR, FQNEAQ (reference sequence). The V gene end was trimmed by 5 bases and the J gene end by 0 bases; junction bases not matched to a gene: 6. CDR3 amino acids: CASSPRGLMNTEAFF. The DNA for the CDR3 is TGTGCCAGCAGCCCGAGGGGGCTCATGAACACTGAAGCTTTCTTT.

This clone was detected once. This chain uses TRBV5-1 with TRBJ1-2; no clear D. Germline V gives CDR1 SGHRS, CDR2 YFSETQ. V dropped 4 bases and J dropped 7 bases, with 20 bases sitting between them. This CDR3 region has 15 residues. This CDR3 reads CASSGGSVGSAGYTF. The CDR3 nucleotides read TGCGCCAGCAGCGGTGGCTCGGTGGGTTCGGCTGGCTACACCTTC.

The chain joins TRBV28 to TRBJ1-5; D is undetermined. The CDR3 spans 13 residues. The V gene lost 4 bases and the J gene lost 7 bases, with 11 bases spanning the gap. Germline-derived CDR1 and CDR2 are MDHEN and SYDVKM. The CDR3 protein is CASSYKVEQPQHF. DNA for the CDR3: TGTGCCAGCAGTTACAAAGTTGAGCAGCCCCAGCATTTT.

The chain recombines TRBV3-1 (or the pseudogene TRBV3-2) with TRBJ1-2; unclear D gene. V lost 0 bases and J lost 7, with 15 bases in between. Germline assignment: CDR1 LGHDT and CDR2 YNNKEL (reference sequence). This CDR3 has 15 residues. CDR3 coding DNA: TGTGCCAGCAGCCAAGATCTGACACGAGGTGGTGGCTACACCTTC. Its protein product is CASSQDLTRGGGYTF.

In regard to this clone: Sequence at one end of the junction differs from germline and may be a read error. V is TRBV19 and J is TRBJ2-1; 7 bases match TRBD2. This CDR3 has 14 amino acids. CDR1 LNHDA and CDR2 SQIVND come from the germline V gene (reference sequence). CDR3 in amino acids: CASTRRAGVDEQFF. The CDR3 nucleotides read TGTGCGAGTACGCGGAGGGCGGGAGTGGATGAGCAGTTCTTC. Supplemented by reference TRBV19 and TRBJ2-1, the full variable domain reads DGGITQSPKYLFRKEGQNVTLSCEQNLNHDAMYWYRQDPGQGLRLIYYSQIVNDFQKGDIAEGYSVSREKKESFPLTVTSAQKNPTAFYLCASTRRAGVDEQFFGPGTRLTVL.

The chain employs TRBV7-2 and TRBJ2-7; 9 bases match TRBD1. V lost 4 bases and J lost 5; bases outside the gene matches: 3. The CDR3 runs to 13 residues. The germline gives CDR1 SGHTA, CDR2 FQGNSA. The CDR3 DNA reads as TGTGCCAGCAGCTCGGGACAGGGCAACGAGCAGTACTTC. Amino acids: CASSSGQGNEQYF. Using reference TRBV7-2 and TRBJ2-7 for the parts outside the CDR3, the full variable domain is GAGVSQSPSNKVTEKGKDVELRCDPISGHTALYWYRQSLGQGLEFLIYFQGNSAPDKSGLPSDRFSAERTGGSVSTLTIQRTQQEDSAVYLCASSSGQGNEQYFGPGTRLTVT.

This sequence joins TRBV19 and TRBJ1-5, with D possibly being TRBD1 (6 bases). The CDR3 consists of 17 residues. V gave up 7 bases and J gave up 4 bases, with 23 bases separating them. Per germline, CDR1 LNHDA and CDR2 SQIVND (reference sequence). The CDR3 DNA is TGTGCCAGTACCTCGTTCCCGGGGGCAGGTCCGAATCAGCCCCAGCATTTT. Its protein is CASTSFPGAGPNQPQHF.

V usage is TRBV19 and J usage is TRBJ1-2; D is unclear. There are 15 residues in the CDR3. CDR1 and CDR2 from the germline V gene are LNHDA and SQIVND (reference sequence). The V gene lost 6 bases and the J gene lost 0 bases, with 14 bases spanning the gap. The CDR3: CASSHSRPTNYGYTF. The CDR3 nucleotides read TGTGCCAGTAGCCACAGCCGACCGACTAACTATGGCTACACCTTC.

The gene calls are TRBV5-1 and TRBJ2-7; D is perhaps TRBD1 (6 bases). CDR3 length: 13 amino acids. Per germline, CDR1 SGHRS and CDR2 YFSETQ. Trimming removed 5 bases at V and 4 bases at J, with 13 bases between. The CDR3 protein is CASRVGGIYEQYF. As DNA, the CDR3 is TGCGCCAGCAGGGTAGGGGGAATATACGAGCAGTACTTC.